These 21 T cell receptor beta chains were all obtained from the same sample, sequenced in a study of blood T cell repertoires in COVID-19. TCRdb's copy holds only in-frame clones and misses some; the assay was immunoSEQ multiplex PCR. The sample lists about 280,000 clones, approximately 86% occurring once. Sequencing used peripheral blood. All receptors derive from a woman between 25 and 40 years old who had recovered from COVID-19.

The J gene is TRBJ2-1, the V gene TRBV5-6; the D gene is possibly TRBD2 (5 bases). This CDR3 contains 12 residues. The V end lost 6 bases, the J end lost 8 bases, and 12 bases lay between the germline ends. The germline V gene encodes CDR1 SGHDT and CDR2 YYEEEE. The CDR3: CASTLTEDEQFF. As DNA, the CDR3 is TGTGCCAGCACCCTGACGGAGGATGAGCAGTTCTTC.

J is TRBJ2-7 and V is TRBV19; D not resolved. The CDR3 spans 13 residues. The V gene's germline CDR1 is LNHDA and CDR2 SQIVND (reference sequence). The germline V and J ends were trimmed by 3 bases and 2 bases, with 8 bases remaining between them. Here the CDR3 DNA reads TGTGCCAGTAGTATGGGCACCCCCTACGAGCAGTACTTC. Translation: CASSMGTPYEQYF.

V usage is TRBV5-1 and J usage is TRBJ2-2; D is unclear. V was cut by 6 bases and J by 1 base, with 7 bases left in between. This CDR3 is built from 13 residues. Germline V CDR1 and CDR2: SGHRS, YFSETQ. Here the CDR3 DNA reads TGCGCCAGCATTGTAGAGAACACCGGGGAGCTGTTTTTT. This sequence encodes CASIVENTGELFF.

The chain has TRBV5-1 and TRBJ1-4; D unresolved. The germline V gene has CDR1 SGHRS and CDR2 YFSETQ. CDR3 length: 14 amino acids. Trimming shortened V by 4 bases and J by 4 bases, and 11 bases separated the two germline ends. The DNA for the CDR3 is TGCGCCAGCAGCGTCGGGAACTTTAATGAAAAACTGTTTTTT. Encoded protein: CASSVGNFNEKLFF.

The CDR3 bases are TGCGCCAGCAGCTTGGTGGGGACTAGCGCCCGACCCTACAATGAGCAGTTCTTC. It is translated as CASSLVGTSARPYNEQFF. The V call is TRBV5-1, the J call TRBJ2-1, with 10 positions matching TRBD2. The CDR3 spans 18 residues. V trimming: 0 bases; J trimming: 2 bases; junction bases outside the gene matches: 8. From germline, CDR1 is SGHRS and CDR2 YFSETQ.

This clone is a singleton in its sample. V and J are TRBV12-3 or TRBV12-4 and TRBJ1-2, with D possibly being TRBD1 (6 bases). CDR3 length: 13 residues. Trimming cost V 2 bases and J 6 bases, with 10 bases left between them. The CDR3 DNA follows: TGTGCCAGCAGTTTAACAGGGCTAGATGGCTACACCTTC. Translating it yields CASSLTGLDGYTF.

CDR3: CASSLGQTYNEQFF. The CDR3 DNA follows: TGTGCCAGCAGTTTGGGACAGACCTACAATGAGCAGTTCTTC. The chain couples TRBV6-5 to TRBJ2-1; 7 positions match TRBD1. The CDR3 extends over 14 amino acids. Germline V gene sequence: CDR1 MNHEY, CDR2 SVGAGI. V shed 4 bases and J 2 bases; nucleotides not matched to a gene: 2.

CDR3 DNA: TGTGCCACCGGACTAGCGGGGGGGCCTTACAATGAGCAGTTCTTC. It codes for CATGLAGGPYNEQFF. The chain is built from TRBV19 and TRBJ2-1, with 15 bases lining up with TRBD2. CDR3 length equals 15 residues. Per germline, CDR1 LNHDA and CDR2 SQIVND (reference sequence). The V segment lost 10 bases and the J segment 4 bases; nucleotides outside the gene matches: 5.

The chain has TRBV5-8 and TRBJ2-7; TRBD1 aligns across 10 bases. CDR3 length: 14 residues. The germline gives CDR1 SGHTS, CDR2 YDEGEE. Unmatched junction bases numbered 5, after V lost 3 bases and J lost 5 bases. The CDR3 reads CASSWGQGFNEQYF. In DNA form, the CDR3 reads TGTGCCAGCAGCTGGGGACAGGGGTTTAACGAGCAGTACTTC.

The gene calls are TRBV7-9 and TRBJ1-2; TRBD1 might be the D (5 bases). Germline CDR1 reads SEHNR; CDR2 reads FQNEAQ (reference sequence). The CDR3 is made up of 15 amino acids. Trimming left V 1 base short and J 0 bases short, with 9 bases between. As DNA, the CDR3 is TGTGCCAGCAGCTTAGAGGGGTTCGCTAACTATGGCTACACCTTC. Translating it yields CASSLEGFANYGYTF.

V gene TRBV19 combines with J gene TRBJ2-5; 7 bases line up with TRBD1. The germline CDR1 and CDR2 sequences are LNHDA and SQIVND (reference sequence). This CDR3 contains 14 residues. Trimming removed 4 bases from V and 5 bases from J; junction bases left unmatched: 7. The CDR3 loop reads CASSTPGGRETQYF. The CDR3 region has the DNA TGTGCCAGTAGTACCCCAGGGGGACGGGAGACCCAGTACTTC.

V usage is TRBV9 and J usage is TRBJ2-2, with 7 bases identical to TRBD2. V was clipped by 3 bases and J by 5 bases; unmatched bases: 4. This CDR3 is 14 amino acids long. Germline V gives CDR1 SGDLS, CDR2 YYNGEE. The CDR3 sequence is CASSGLAETGELFF. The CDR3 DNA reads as TGTGCCAGCAGCGGGCTAGCGGAGACCGGGGAGCTGTTTTTT.

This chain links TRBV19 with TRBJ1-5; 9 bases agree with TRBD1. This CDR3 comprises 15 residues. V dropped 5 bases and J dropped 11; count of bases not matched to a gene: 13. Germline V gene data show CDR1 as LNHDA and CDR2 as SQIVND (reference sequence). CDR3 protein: CASSPGQGSNVAQHF. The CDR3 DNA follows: TGTGCCAGTAGTCCCGGACAGGGGAGCAACGTAGCCCAGCATTTT.

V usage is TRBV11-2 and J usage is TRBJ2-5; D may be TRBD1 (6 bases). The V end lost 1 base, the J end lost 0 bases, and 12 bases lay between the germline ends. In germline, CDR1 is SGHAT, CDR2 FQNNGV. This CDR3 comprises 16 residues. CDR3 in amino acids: CASSLVWGLDQETQYF. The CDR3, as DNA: TGTGCCAGCAGCTTAGTATGGGGGCTCGACCAAGAGACCCAGTACTTC.

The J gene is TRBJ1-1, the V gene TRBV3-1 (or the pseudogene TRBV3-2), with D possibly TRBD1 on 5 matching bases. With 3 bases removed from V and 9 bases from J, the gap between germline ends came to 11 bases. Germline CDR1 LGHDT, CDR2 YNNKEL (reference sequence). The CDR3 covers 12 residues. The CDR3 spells CASSHGQGKAFF. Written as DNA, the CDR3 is TGTGCCAGCAGCCATGGGCAGGGCAAAGCTTTCTTT.

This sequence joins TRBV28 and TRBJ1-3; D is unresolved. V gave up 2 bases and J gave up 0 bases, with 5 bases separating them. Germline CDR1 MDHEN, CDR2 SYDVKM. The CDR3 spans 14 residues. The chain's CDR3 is CASSLTFSGNTIYF. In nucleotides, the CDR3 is TGTGCCAGCAGTTTAACTTTCTCTGGAAACACCATATATTTT.

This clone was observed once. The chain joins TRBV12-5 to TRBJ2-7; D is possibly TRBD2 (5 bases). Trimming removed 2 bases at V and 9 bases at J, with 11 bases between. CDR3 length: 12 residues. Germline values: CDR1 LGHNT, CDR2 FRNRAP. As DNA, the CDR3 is TGTGCTAGTGGTTTGTCAGGAAGCGGGCAGTACTTC. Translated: CASGLSGSGQYF.

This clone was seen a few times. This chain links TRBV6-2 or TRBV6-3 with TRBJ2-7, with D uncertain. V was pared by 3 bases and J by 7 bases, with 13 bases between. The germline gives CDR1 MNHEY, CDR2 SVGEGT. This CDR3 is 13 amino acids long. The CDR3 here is CASSYIYVSEQYF. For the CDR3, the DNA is TGTGCCAGCAGTTATATTTATGTCTCGGAGCAGTACTTC.

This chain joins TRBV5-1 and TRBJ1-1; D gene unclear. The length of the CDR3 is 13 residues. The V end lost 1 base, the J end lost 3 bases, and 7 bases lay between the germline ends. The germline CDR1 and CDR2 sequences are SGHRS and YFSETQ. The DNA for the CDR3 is TGCGCCAGCAGCTTGTGGCAGGACACTGAAGCTTTCTTT. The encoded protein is CASSLWQDTEAFF.

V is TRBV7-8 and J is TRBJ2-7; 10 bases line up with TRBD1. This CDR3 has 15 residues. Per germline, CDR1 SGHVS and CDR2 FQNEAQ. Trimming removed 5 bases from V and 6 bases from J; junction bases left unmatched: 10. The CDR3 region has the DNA TGTGCCAGCAGCAGAGCTCGACAGGGGGCGGGCGAGCAGTACTTC. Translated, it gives CASSRARQGAGEQYF.

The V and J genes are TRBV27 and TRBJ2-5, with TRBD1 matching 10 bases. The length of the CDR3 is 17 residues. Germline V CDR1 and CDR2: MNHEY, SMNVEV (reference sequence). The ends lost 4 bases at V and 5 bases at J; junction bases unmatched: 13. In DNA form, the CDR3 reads TGTGCCAGCAGTTACCTCACGACAGGGGGCGCGACGGAGACCCAGTACTTC. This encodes CASSYLTTGGATETQYF.